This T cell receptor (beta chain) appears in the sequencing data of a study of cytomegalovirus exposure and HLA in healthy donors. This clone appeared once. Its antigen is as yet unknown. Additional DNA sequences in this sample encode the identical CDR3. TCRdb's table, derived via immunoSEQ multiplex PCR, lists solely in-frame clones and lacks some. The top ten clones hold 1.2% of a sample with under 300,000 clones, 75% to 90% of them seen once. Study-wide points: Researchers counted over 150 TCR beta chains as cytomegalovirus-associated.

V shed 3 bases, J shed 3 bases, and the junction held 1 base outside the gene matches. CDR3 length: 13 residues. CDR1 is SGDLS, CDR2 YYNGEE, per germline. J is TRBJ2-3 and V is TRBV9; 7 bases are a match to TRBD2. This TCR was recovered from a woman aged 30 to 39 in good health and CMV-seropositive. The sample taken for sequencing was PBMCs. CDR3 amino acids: CASSGGGTDTQYF. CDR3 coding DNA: TGTGCCAGCAGCGGGGGGGGGACAGATACGCAGTATTTT. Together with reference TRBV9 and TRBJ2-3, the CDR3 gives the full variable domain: DSGVTQTPKHLITATGQRVTLRCSPRSGDLSVYWYQQSLDQGLQFLIQYYNGEERAKGNILERFSAQQFPDLHSELNLSSLELGDSALYFCASSGGGTDTQYFGPGTRLTVL.